The next 10 T cell receptor beta chains were all read from a single sample in a study of cytotoxic CD8 clonotypes in ibrutinib-treated CLL. TCRdb keeps only in-frame clones here, not all; method: immunoSEQ multiplex PCR. This table has 15,000 or so clones, over 70% appearing once. The source material was PBMCs, sampled before ibrutinib treatment. The receptors here all came from a human donor with chronic lymphocytic leukemia.

The count of this clone is one. In DNA form, the CDR3 reads TGTGCCAGTAGTAAAGAAGTGTGGACAGGGAAGTTCTTC. Translation gives CASSKEVWTGKFF. The chain joins TRBV19 to TRBJ2-1; 8 bases are a match to TRBD1. The ends lost 4 bases at V and 14 bases at J; junction bases unmatched: 10. Germline V gene data show CDR1 as LNHDA and CDR2 as SQIVND (reference sequence). This CDR3 contains 13 residues. Full variable domain (remainder filled in from reference TRBV19 and TRBJ2-1): DGGITQSPKYLFRKEGQNVTLSCEQNLNHDAMYWYRQDPGQGLRLIYYSQIVNDFQKGDIAEGYSVSREKKESFPLTVTSAQKNPTAFYLCASSKEVWTGKFFGPGTRLTVL.

This chain connects TRBV5-8 to TRBJ2-5; 13 nucleotides line up with TRBD2. Germline-derived CDR1 and CDR2 are SGHTS and YDEGEE. V trimming: 0 bases; J trimming: 1 base; junction bases outside the gene matches: 3. CDR3 length equals 17 residues. The CDR3 here is CASSLDGLAGAQETQYF. The CDR3, as DNA: TGTGCCAGCAGCTTGGATGGACTAGCGGGGGCCCAAGAGACCCAGTACTTC. The full variable domain, completed using reference TRBV5-8 and TRBJ2-5, is EAGVTQSPTHLIKTRGQQATLRCSPISGHTSVYWYQQALGLGLQFLLWYDEGEERNRGNFPPRFSGRQFPNYSSELNVNALELEDSALYLCASSLDGLAGAQETQYFGPGTRLLVL.

The chain links TRBV4-2 to TRBJ2-7; D is ambiguous. Per the germline V gene, CDR1 is LGHNA and CDR2 is YNFKEQ. The CDR3 extends over 14 amino acids. Trimming removed 1 base at V and 3 bases at J, with 10 bases between. DNA for the CDR3: TGTGCCAGCAGCCAAGGGATCCCCAACTACGAGCAGTACTTC. Encoded protein: CASSQGIPNYEQYF.

V is TRBV2 and J is TRBJ2-7; possibly TRBD1 or TRBD2 for D (5 bases each). CDR1 and CDR2 (germline): SNHLY, FYNNEI. The CDR3 runs to 16 residues. The V and J ends lost 8 bases and 0 bases respectively, with 20 bases between them. CDR3 DNA: TGTGCCAGCTACGGGACGGACTTACAGAGCTCCTACGAGCAGTACTTC. Translation: CASYGTDLQSSYEQYF.

The chain is built from TRBV11-2 and TRBJ2-1; 13 nucleotides line up with TRBD2. The CDR3 is made up of 14 amino acids. Germline V gene data show CDR1 as SGHAT and CDR2 as FQNNGV. The ends lost 5 bases at V and 8 bases at J; junction bases unmatched: 3. CDR3: CASSRTSGSDEQFF. CDR3 in DNA: TGTGCCAGCAGCAGGACTAGCGGGAGCGATGAGCAGTTCTTC.

This chain links TRBV7-6 with TRBJ2-3; 10 bases are shared with TRBD2. Germline trimming cut 1 base from V and 2 bases from J; bases unmatched to any gene: 6. The CDR3 sequence is 17 residues long. Per germline, CDR1 SGHVS and CDR2 FNYEAQ. The CDR3 is CASSLGLAGTTTDTQYF. The CDR3 DNA reads TGTGCCAGCAGCTTAGGACTAGCGGGTACTACCACAGATACGCAGTATTTT.

This chain uses TRBV19 with TRBJ2-1; D is perhaps TRBD1 or TRBD2 (6 bases each). CDR1 LNHDA and CDR2 SQIVND come from the germline V gene (reference sequence). The length of the CDR3 is 15 residues. V dropped 5 bases and J dropped 0 bases, with 11 bases sitting between them. DNA for the CDR3: TGTGCCAGTAGTGTACAGGGAGGCTCCTACAATGAGCAGTTCTTC. The encoded protein is CASSVQGGSYNEQFF.

This chain connects TRBV7-6 to TRBJ2-3; D possibly corresponds to TRBD2 (6 bases). The germline V gene has CDR1 SGHVS and CDR2 FNYEAQ. CDR3 length equals 17 residues. V was shortened by 4 bases and J by 2 bases, with 19 bases between the two germline ends. The CDR3 DNA follows: TGTGCCAGCAGCTCAAGCCCACGGGGGAGTTCCACAGATACGCAGTATTTT. It specifies CASSSSPRGSSTDTQYF.

The V call is TRBV6-6, the J call TRBJ1-5; D is undetermined. This CDR3 is 16 amino acids long. Trimming cost V 0 bases and J 9 bases, with 18 bases left between them. The germline gives CDR1 MNHNY, CDR2 SVGAGI (reference sequence). The CDR3 region is CASSYSFGPPKRPQHF. CDR3 DNA sequence: TGTGCCAGCAGTTACTCATTCGGGCCTCCTAAGAGGCCCCAGCATTTT.

The V and J genes are TRBV19 and TRBJ2-1, with 9 bases that match TRBD2. The ends lost 3 bases at V and 5 bases at J; junction bases unmatched: 20. Germline V gene lookup returns CDR1 LNHDA and CDR2 SQIVND (reference sequence). This CDR3 region has 20 residues. CDR3: CASSISQAGGTKSRHNEQFF. The CDR3 DNA follows: TGTGCCAGTAGTATTTCGCAAGCGGGAGGTACGAAATCACGCCACAATGAGCAGTTCTTC.